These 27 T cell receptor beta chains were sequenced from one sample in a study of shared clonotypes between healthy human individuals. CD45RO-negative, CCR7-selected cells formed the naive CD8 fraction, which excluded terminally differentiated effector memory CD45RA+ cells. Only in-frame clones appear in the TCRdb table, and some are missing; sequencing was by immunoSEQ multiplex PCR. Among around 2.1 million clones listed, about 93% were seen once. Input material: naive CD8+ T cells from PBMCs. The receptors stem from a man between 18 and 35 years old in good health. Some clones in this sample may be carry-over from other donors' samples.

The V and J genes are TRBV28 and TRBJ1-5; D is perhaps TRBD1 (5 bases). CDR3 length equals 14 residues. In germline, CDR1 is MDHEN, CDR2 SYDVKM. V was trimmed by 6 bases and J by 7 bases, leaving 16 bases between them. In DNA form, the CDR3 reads TGTGCCAGCAGCCGACGGGACGGCGTACAGCCCCAGCATTTT. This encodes CASSRRDGVQPQHF. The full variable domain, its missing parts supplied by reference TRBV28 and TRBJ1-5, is DVKVTQSSRYLVKRTGEKVFLECVQDMDHENMFWYRQDPGLGLRLIYFSYDVKMKEKGDIPEGYSVSREKKERFSLILESASTNQTSMYLCASSRRDGVQPQHFGDGTRLSIL.

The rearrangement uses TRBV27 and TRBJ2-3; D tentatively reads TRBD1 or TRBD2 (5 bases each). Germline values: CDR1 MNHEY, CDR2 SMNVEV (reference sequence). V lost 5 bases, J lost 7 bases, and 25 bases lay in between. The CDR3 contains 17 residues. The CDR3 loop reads CASSPYPGTAWQHTQYF. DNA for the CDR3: TGTGCCAGCAGTCCCTACCCCGGGACCGCGTGGCAGCATACGCAGTATTTT.

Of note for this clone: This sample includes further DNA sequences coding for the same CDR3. In nucleotides, the CDR3 is TGTGCCAGCAGCTTAGGGAATGAAAAACTGTTTTTT. Translated, it gives CASSLGNEKLFF. The rearrangement links TRBV7-9 to TRBJ1-4, with unresolved D. V lost 1 base and J 5 bases, leaving 2 bases between the germline ends. Germline V gene data show CDR1 as SEHNR and CDR2 as FQNEAQ (reference sequence). This CDR3 spans 12 amino acids.

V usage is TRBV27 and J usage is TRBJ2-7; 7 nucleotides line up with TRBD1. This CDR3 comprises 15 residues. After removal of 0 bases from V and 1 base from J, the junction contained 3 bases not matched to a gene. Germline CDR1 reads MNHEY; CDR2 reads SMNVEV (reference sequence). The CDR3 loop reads CASSLSIQGSYEQYF. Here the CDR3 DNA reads TGTGCCAGCAGTTTATCGATACAGGGGTCCTACGAGCAGTACTTC.

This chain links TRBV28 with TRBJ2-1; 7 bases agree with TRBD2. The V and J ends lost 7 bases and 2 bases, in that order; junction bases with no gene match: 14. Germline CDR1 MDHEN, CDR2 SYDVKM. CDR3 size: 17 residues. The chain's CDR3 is CASTPWGWTRAYNEQFF. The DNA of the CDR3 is TGTGCCAGCACTCCCTGGGGGTGGACTAGGGCCTACAATGAGCAGTTCTTC.

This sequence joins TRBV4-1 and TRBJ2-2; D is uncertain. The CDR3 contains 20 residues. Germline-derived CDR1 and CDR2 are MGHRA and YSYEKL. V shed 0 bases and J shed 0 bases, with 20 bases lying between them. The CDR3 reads CASSQDRKGTRRANTGELFF. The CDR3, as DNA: TGCGCCAGCAGCCAAGATAGGAAGGGCACAAGGCGAGCGAACACCGGGGAGCTGTTTTTT.

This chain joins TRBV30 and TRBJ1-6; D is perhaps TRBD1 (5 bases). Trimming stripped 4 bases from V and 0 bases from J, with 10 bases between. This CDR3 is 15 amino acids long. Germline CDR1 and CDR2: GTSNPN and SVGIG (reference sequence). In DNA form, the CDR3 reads TGTGCCTGGACGGGGGGAAGCTCCTATAATTCACCCCTCCACTTT. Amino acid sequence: CAWTGGSSYNSPLHF.

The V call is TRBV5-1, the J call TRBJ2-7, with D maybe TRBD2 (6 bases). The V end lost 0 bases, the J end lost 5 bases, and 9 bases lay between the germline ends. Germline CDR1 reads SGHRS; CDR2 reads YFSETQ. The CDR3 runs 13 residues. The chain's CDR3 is CASSLEERDEQYF. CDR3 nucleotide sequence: TGCGCCAGCAGCTTGGAGGAGCGGGACGAGCAGTACTTC.

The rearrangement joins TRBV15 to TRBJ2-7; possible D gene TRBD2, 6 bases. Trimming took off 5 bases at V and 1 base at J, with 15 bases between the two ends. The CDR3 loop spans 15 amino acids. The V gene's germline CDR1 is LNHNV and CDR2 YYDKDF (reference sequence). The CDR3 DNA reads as TGTGCCACCAGCTACGGGGTTGGGGGGTCCTACGAGCAGTACTTC. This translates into CATSYGVGGSYEQYF.

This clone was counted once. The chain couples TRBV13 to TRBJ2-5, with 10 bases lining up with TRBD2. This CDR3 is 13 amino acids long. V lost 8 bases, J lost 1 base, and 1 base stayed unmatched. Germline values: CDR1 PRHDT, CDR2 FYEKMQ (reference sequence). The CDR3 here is CASGLAAQETQYF. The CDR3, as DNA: TGTGCCAGCGGACTAGCGGCCCAAGAGACCCAGTACTTC.

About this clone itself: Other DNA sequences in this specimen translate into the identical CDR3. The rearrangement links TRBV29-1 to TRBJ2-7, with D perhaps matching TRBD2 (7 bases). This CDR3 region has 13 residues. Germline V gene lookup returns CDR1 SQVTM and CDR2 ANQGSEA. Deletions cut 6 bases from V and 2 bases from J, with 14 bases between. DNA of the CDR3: TGCAGCGTGGGAGGGGGGGACACCTACGAGCAGTACTTC. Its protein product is CSVGGGDTYEQYF.

CDR3: CASSLRFRDPNQPQHF. The DNA of the CDR3 is TGTGCCAGCAGCTTAAGGTTCCGGGACCCAAATCAGCCCCAGCATTTT. The rearrangement joins TRBV7-2 to TRBJ1-5, with TRBD1 as a possible D gene (5 bases). The CDR3 covers 16 residues. The V end was cut by 2 bases, the J end by 4 bases, with 15 bases between. Germline CDR1 is SGHTA and CDR2 is FQGNSA.

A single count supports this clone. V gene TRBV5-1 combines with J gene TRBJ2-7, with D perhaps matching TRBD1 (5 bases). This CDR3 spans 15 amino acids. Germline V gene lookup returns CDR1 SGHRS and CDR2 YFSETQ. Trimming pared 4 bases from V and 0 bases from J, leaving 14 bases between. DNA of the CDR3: TGCGCCAGCAGCCCATCAGGGTTCAGCTCCTACGAGCAGTACTTC. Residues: CASSPSGFSSYEQYF.

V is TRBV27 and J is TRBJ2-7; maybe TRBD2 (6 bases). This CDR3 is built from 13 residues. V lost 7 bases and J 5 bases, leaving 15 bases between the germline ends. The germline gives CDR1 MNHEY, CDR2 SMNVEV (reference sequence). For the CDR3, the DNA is TGTGCCAGCAAGGGGACTCCCCGCCACGAGCAGTACTTC. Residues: CASKGTPRHEQYF.

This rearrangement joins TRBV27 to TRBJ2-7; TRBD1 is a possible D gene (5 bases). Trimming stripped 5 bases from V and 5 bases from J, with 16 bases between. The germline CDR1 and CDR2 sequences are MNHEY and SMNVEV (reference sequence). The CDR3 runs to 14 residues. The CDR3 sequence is CASSPMKGQNEQYF. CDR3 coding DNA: TGTGCCAGCAGTCCGATGAAGGGGCAGAACGAGCAGTACTTC.

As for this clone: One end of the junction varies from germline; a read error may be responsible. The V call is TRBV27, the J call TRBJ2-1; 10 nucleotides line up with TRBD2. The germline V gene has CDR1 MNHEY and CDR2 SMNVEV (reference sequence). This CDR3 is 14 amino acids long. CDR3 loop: CASSLLASGRNRVF. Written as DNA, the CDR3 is TGTGCCAGCAGTTTATTGGCTAGCGGGAGAAATCGGGTCTTC.

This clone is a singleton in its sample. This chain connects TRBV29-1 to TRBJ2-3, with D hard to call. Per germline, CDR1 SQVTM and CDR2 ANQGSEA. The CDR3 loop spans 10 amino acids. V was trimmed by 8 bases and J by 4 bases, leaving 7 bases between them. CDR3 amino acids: CSLRSDTQYF. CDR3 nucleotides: TGCAGCCTGAGGTCAGATACGCAGTATTTT.

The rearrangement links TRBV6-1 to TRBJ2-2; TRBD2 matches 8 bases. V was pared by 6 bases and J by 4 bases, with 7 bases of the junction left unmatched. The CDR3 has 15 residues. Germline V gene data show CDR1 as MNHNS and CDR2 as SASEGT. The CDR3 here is CASSSWREATGELFF. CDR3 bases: TGTGCCAGCAGCTCATGGCGGGAGGCCACCGGGGAGCTGTTTTTT.

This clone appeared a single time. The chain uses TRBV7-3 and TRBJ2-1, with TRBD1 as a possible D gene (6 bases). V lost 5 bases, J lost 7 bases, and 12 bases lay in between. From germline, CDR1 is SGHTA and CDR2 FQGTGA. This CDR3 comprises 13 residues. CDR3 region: CASSTSTGNEQFF. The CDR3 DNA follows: TGTGCCAGCAGCACCTCTACAGGGAATGAGCAGTTCTTC.

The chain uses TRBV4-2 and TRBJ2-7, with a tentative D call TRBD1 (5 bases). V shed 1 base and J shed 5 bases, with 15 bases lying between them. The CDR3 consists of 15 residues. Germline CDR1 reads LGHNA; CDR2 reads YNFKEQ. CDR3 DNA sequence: TGTGCCAGCAGCCAAGCATCCAGGGTGTGGGACGAGCAGTACTTC. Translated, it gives CASSQASRVWDEQYF.

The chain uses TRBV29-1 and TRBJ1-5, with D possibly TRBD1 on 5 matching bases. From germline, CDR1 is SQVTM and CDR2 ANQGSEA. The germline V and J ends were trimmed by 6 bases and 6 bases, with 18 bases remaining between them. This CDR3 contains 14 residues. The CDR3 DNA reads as TGCAGCGTGAATGGGGGGGAGAAGGGTCAGCCCCAGCATTTT. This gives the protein CSVNGGEKGQPQHF.

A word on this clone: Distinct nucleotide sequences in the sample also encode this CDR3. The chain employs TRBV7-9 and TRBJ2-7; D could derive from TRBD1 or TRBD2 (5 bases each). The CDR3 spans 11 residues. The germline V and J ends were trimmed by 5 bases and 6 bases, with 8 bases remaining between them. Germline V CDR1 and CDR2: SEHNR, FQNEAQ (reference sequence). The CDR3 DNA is TGTGCCAGCAGCCCAGGGAGCGAGCAGTACTTC. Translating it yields CASSPGSEQYF.

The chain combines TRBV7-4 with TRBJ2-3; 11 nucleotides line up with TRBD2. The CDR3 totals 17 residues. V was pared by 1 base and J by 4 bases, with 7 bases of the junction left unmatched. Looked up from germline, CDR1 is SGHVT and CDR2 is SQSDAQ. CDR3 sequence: CASSLGPSGRFPDTQYF. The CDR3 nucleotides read TGTGCCAGCAGCTTAGGTCCTAGCGGGAGGTTCCCAGATACGCAGTATTTT. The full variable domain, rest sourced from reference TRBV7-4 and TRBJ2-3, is GAGVSQSPRYKVAKRGRDVALRCDSISGHVTLYWYRQTLGQGSEVLTYSQSDAQRDKSGRPSGRFSAERPERSVSTLKIQRTEQGDSAVYLCASSLGPSGRFPDTQYFGPGTRLTVL.

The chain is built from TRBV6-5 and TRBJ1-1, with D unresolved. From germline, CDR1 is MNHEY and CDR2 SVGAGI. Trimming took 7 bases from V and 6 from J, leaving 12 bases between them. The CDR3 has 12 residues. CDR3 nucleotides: TGTGCCAGCATCACTGGGGTGGCTGAAGCTTTCTTT. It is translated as CASITGVAEAFF.

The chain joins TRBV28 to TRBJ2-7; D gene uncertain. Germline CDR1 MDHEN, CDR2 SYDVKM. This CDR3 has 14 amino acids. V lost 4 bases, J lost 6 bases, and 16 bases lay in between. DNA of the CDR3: TGTGCCAGCAGTTACCCATCCTCTCTCCCCGAGCAGTACTTC. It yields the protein CASSYPSSLPEQYF. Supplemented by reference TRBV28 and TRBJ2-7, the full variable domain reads DVKVTQSSRYLVKRTGEKVFLECVQDMDHENMFWYRQDPGLGLRLIYFSYDVKMKEKGDIPEGYSVSREKKERFSLILESASTNQTSMYLCASSYPSSLPEQYFGPGTRLTVT.

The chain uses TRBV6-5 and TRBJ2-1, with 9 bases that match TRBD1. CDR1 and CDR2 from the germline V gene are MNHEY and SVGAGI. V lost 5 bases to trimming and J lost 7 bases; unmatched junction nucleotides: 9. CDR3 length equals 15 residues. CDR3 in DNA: TGTGCCAGCAGTAACGGACAGGGGAGGGGAAATGAGCAGTTCTTC. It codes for CASSNGQGRGNEQFF.

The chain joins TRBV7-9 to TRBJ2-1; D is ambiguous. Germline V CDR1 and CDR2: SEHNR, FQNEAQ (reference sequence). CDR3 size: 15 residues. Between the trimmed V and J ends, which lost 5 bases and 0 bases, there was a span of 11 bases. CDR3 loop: CASSPRFGSYNEQFF. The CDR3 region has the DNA TGTGCCAGCAGCCCGCGATTCGGCTCCTACAATGAGCAGTTCTTC.